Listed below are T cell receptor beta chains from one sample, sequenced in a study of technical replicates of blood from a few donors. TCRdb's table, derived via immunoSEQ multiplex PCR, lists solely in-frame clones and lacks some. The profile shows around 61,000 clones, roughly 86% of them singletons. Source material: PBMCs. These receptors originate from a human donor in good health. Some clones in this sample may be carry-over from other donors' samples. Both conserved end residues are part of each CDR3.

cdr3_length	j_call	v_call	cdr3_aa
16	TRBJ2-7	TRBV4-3	CASSPSFGTGDYEQYF
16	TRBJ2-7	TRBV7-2	CASSPQQGLPRYEQYF
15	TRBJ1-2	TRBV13	CASSSGSGVNYGYTF
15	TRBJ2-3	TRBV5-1	CASSLGLAGGDTQYF
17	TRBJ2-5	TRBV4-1	CASSQAEGVPVGETQYF
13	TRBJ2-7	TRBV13	CASSLGHAGEQYF
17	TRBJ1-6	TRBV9	CASSVASGDSNNSPLHF
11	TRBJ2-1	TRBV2	CATGLYNEQFF
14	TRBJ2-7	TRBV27	CASSLRGGDYEQYF
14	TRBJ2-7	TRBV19	CASTATGGEIEQYF
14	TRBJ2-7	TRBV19	CASSGAAGTYEQYF
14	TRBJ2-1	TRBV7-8	CASSPGLAGVEQFF
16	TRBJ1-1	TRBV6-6	CAASKRAGTENTEAFF
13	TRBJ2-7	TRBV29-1	CSVRAGGTYEQYF
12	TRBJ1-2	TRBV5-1	CASSLAQQSYTF
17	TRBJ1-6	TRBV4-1	CASSQERRDRDNSPLHF
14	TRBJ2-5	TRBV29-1	CSLRTGTGLGAQYF
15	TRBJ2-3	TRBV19	CASTPRAGGTDTQYF
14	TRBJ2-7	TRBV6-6	CASSGSDSSYEQYF
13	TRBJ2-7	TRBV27	CASSLFRGNEQYF
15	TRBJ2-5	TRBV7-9	CASSLVNGGPLTQYF
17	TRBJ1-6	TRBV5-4	CASSPDRGVRNNSPLHF
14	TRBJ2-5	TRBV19	CASSMPGLQETQYF
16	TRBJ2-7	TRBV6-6	CASSYSKATGGYEQYF
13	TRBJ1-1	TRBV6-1	CASKQGLNTEAFF
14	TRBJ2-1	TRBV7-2	CASTRTSDHNEQFF
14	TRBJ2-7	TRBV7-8	CASSPGGSPYEQYF
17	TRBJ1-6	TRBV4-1	CASSPFSSGTANSPLHF
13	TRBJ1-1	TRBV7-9	CASSLNTNTEAFF
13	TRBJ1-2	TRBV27	CASSLSRAYGYTF
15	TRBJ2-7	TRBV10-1	CASSGPGQGVYEQYF
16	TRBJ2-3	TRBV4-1	CASSQIGGGNTDTQYF
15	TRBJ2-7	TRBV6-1	CASSAAKQGGIPGYF
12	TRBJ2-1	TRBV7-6	CASSGGESEQFF
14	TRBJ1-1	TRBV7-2	CASSQTGSNTEAFF
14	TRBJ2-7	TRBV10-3	CAINNLAGTYEQYF
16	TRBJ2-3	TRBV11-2	CASSPGGGRATDTQYF
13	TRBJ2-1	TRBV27	CASSYGGGNEQFF
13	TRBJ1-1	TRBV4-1	CASSQARGTEAFF
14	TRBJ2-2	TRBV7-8	CASSLAGQAGELFF
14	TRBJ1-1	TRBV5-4	CASKFRGSGTEAFF
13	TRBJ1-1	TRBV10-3	CAVSWDRNTEAFF
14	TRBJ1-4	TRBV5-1	CASSQGTGREKLFF
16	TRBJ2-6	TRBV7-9	CASRIQGLSGANVLTF
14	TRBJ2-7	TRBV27	CASSLGGGNYEQYF
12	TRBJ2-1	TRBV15	CATSRLGDEQFF
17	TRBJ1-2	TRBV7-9	CASSLEFNAGSAKGYTF
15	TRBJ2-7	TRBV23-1	CASSQPGQGVYEQYF
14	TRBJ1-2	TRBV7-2	CASRRDRGNYGYTF
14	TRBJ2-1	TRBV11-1	CASSFLEKAHEQFF
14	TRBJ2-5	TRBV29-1	CSVENPRGGETQYF
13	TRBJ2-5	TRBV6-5	CASRGGMGETQYF
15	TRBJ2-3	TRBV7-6	CASSQEGGSGDTQYF
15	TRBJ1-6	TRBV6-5	CASSYSVRGNSPLHF
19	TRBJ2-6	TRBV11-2	CASRRAGTGGSSGANVLTF